Listed below are T cell receptor beta chains from one sample, sequenced in a study of blood T cell repertoires in COVID-19. The data were produced by immunoSEQ multiplex PCR, yet TCRdb's version contains in-frame clones alone and is incomplete. This table holds 150,000 to 200,000 clones, 85% to 95% found once. The sequenced material came from peripheral blood. All receptors derive from a woman aged 55 to 70 with COVID-19, enrolled during active disease. Both conserved end residues are part of each CDR3. A D gene is named only where the DNA matches it firmly. Not all rows give a size; the values are once, few, many and, for expanded clones, a class.

TGTGCCAGCAGCCAAGAGCGTATCGTAAGACACCAGATGAACACTGAAGCTTTCTTT | CASSQERIVRHQMNTEAFF | TRBV4-2 | . | TRBJ1-1 | .
TGCGCCAGCAGCTTGGGGGACAGGTCGACTGAAGCTTTCTTT | CASSLGDRSTEAFF | TRBV5-1 | TRBD1 | TRBJ1-1 | .
TGTGCCAGTAGTTCGACAGGGGCGTACGGGGAGACCCAGTACTTC | CASSSTGAYGETQYF | TRBV19 | TRBD1 | TRBJ2-5 | .
TGTGCCAGTATGACAGGGGCTTATGGCTACACCTTC | CASMTGAYGYTF | TRBV19 | TRBD1 | TRBJ1-2 | once
TGTGCCAGCTCACCAAGCAGGACAGGGGATTCACCCCTCCACTTT | CASSPSRTGDSPLHF | TRBV18 | TRBD1 | TRBJ1-6 | once
TGTGCCAGCAGTTACGGGTATGGCTACACCTTC | CASSYGYGYTF | TRBV25-1 | . | TRBJ1-2 | .
TGTGCCAGCAGTGAAGCGCAGACAGGGTTATGGGGCTACACCTTC | CASSEAQTGLWGYTF | TRBV2 | TRBD1 | TRBJ1-2 | .
TGCGCCAGCAGCTTCACAGAGAATTCACCCCTCCACTTT | CASSFTENSPLHF | TRBV5-1 | . | TRBJ1-6 | .
TGTGCCAGCAGCTTACAGGGACAGAGGAACACTGAAGCTTTCTTT | CASSLQGQRNTEAFF | TRBV11-1 | TRBD1 | TRBJ1-1 | .
TGTGCCAGCAGATCGGACAACCCGACCATTAACACTGAAGCTTTCTTT | CASRSDNPTINTEAFF | TRBV5-4 | . | TRBJ1-1 | .
TGTGCCAGCACCCTAAGGACAGGGTCTTCCTACGAGCAGTACTTC | CASTLRTGSSYEQYF | TRBV2 | TRBD1 | TRBJ2-7 | .
TGTGCCAGCAGCTTAGTCGCGGGGCCGAACACTGAAGCTTTCTTT | CASSLVAGPNTEAFF | TRBV7-2 | . | TRBJ1-1 | .
TGTGCCAGCAGCGTGGAGGTGAACACTGAAGCTTTCTTT | CASSVEVNTEAFF | TRBV7-2 | . | TRBJ1-1 | once
TGTGCCAGCAGTTATGCCAGGGGGAACAATCAGCCCCAGCATTTT | CASSYARGNNQPQHF | TRBV6-5 | TRBD1 | TRBJ1-5 | .
TGCGCCAGCAGAGAACTGGGACACACGAGCATGAACACTGAAGCTTTCTTT | CASRELGHTSMNTEAFF | TRBV5-1 | . | TRBJ1-1 | .
TGTGCCAGCAGCCACGCTCCGGGACAGGGGGCCTCAGATACGCAGTATTTT | CASSHAPGQGASDTQYF | TRBV3-1/TRBV3-2 | TRBD1 | TRBJ2-3 | .
TGTGCCTGGAGTGGGCAGTATCAGCCCCAGCATTTT | CAWSGQYQPQHF | TRBV30 | . | TRBJ1-5 | .
TGCGCCAGCAGCCGCGAAGGCGGGGCCTCCTACAATGAGCAGTTCTTC | CASSREGGASYNEQFF | TRBV5-1 | . | TRBJ2-1 | .
TGTGCCAGCAGTGACGTGAATTTGGGACAGGGGGGCTTTGGCTACACCTTC | CASSDVNLGQGGFGYTF | TRBV2 | TRBD1 | TRBJ1-2 | few
TGTGCCAGCTCACCTACTACAGGGTCTGGAAACACCATATATTTT | CASSPTTGSGNTIYF | TRBV18 | . | TRBJ1-3 | .
TGTGCCAGCAGTCTTCAGGGTGCTCATTTTAATTCACCCCTCCACTTT | CASSLQGAHFNSPLHF | TRBV27 | . | TRBJ1-6 | .
TGCGCCAGCAGCCTGCCGGGGGCGGGGGCCGGCACAGATACGCAGTATTTT | CASSLPGAGAGTDTQYF | TRBV5-1 | . | TRBJ2-3 | .
TGCGCCAGCAGACGCGACGGGTACGCTGAAGCTTTCTTT | CASRRDGYAEAFF | TRBV5-1 | . | TRBJ1-1 | .
TGTGCCAGTAGCAATCTAGCGTCCGGACCATACAATGAGCAGTTCTTC | CASSNLASGPYNEQFF | TRBV19 | . | TRBJ2-1 | .
TGTGCCAGCAGTTTTGCCGGGACAGGGGGCGCGGAGCAGTACTTC | CASSFAGTGGAEQYF | TRBV27 | TRBD1 | TRBJ2-7 | .
TGTGCCAGCTCAACGGGGTTTTCGACCGGACAGGGAATCACTGAAGCTTTCTTT | CASSTGFSTGQGITEAFF | TRBV18 | TRBD1 | TRBJ1-1 | .
TGTGCCAGCAGCTACCTCCCCGGGACAGGGGGAAATTCACCCCTCCACTTT | CASSYLPGTGGNSPLHF | TRBV7-2 | TRBD1 | TRBJ1-6 | once
TGTGCCAGCAGCTCTAGCTATGGCTACACCTTC | CASSSSYGYTF | TRBV9 | . | TRBJ1-2 | once